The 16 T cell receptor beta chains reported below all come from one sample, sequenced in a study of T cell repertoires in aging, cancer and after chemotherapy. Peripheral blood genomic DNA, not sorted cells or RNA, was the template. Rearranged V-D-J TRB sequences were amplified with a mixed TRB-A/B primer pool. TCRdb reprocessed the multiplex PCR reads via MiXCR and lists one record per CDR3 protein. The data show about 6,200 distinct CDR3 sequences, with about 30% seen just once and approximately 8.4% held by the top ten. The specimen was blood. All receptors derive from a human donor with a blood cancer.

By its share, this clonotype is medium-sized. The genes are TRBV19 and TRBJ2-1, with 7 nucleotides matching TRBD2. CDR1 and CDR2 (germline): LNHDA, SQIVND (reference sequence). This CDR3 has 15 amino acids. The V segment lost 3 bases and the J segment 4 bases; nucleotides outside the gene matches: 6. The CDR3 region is CASSISGGGYNEQFF. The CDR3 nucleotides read TGTGCCAGTAGTATTTCTGGCGGGGGATACAATGAGCAGTTCTTC.

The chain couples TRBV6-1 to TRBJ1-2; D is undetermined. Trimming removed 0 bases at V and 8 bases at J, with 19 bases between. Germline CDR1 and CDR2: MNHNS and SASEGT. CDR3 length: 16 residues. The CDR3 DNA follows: TGTGCCAGCAGTGAAGCGTGGTATGGAATATCGCTGGGCTACACCTTC. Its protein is CASSEAWYGISLGYTF.

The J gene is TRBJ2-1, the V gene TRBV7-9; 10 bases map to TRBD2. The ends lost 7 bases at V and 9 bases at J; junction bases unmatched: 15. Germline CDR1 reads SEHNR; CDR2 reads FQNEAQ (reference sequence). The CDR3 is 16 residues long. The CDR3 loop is CASIISGRAGGPEQFF. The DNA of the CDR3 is TGTGCCAGCATCATCAGCGGGAGGGCCGGGGGCCCTGAGCAGTTCTTC.

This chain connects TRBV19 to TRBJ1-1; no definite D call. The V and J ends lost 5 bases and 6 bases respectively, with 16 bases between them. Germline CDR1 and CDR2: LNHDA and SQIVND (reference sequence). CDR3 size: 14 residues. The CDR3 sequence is CASSPARGFAEAFF. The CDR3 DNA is TGTGCCAGTAGTCCAGCCCGTGGGTTCGCTGAAGCTTTCTTT.

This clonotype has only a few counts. DNA for the CDR3: TGTGCCAGCAGTTTGACAGGACGGAGGTATGGCTACACCTTC. It translates to CASSLTGRRYGYTF. The chain is built from TRBV27 and TRBJ1-2; D possibly corresponds to TRBD1 (6 bases). The CDR3 runs 14 residues. V was shortened by 3 bases and J by 5 bases, with 13 bases between the two germline ends. The V gene's germline CDR1 is MNHEY and CDR2 SMNVEV (reference sequence).

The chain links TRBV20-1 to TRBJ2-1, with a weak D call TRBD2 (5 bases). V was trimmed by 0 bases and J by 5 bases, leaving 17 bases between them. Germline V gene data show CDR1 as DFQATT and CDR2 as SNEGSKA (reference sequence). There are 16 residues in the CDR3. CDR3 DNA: TGCAGTGCTAGAGATCCAGGACGGAGGATAGACAATGAGCAGTTCTTC. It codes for CSARDPGRRIDNEQFF.

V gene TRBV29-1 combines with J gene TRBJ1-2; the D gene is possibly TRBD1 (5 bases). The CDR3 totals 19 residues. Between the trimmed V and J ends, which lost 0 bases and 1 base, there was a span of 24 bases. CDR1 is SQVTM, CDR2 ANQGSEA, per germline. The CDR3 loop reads CSVEDWGRVLQPDNYGYTF. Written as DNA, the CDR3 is TGCAGCGTTGAAGACTGGGGCCGGGTCCTACAACCAGATAACTATGGCTACACCTTC.

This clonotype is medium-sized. The CDR3 nucleotides read TGTGCCAGCAGCTTGCAGGGACAGGGGTCACCCCTCCACTTT. Protein: CASSLQGQGSPLHF. This chain uses TRBV5-4 with TRBJ1-6; 10 bases line up with TRBD1. In germline, CDR1 is SGHNT, CDR2 YYREEE (reference sequence). Trimming cost V 1 base and J 10 bases; bases outside gene matches: 2. CDR3 size: 14 residues.

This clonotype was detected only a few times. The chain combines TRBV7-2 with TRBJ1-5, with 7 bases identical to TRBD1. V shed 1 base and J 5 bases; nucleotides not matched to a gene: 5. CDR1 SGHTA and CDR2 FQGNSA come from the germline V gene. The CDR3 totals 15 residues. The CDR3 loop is CASSLVGRGDQPQHF. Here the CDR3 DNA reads TGTGCCAGCAGCTTAGTCGGCAGGGGGGATCAGCCCCAGCATTTT.

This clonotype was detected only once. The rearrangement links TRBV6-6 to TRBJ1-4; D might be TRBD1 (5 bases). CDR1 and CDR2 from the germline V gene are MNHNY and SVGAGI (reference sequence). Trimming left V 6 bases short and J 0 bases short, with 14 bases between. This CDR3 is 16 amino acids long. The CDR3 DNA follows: TGTGCCAGCAGCCACCGACAGCATGCAACTAATGAAAAACTGTTTTTT. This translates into CASSHRQHATNEKLFF.

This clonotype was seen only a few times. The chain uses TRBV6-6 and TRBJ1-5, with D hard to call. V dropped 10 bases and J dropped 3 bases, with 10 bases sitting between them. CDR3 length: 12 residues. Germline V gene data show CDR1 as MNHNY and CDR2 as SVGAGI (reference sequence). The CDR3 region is CATERYNQPQHF. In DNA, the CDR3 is TGTGCCACCGAGAGATACAATCAGCCCCAGCATTTT.

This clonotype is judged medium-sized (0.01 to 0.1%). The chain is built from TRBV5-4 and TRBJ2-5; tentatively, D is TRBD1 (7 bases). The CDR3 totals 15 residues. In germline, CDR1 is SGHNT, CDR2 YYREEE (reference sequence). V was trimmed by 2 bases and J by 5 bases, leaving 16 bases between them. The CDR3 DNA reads TGTGCCAGCAGCTTCGGGGGTACAGGGGAGGAGACCCAGTACTTC. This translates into CASSFGGTGEETQYF.

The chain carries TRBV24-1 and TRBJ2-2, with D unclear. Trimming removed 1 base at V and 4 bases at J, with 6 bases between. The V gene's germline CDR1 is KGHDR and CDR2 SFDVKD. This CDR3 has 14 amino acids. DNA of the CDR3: TGTGCCACCAGTGATTTCCGACGCACCGGGGAGCTGTTTTTT. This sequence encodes CATSDFRRTGELFF.

The CDR3 sequence is CASTSNPNYGYTF. CDR3 DNA sequence: TGTGCCAGCACCAGTAACCCTAACTATGGCTACACCTTC. The chain links TRBV14 to TRBJ1-2, with D hard to call. Germline CDR1 SGHDN, CDR2 FVKESK. The CDR3 extends over 13 amino acids. The V and J ends lost 7 bases and 0 bases respectively, with 9 bases between them.

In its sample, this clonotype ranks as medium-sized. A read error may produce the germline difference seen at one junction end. This CDR3 is CASSSWTSDNEQFF. The CDR3 nucleotides are TGTGCCAGCAGCTCCTGGACCTCCGACAATGAGCAGTTCTTC. The chain combines TRBV13 with TRBJ2-1; D ambiguous. There are 14 residues in the CDR3. CDR1 and CDR2 (germline): PRHDT, FYEKMQ (reference sequence).

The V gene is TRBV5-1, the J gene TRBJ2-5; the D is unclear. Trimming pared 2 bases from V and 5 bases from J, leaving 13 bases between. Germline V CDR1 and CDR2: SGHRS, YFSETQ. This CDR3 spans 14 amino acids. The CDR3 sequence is CASSFLDARETQYF. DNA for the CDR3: TGCGCCAGCAGCTTCCTCGACGCCCGGGAGACCCAGTACTTC. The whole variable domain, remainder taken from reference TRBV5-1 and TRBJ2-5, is KAGVTQTPRYLIKTRGQQVTLSCSPISGHRSVSWYQQTPGQGLQFLFEYFSETQRNKGNFPGRFSGRQFSNSRSEMNVSTLELGDSALYLCASSFLDARETQYFGPGTRLLVL.